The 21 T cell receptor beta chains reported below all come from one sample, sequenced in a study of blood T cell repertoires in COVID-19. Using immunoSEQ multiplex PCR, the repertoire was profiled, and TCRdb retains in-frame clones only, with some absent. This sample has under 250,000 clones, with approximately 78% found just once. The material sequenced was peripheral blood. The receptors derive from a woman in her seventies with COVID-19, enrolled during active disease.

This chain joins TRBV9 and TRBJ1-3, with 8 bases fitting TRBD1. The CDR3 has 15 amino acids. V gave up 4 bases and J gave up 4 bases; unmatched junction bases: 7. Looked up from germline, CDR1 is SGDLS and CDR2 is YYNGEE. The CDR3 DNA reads TGTGCCAGCAGCAAACAGGGGGTGGAAGGAAACACCATATATTTT. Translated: CASSKQGVEGNTIYF.

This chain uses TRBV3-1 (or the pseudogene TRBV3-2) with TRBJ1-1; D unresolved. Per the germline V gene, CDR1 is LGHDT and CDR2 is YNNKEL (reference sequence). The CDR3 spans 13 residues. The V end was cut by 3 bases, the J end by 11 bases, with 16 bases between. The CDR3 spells CASSHSGRLSAFF. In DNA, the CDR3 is TGTGCCAGCAGCCACAGCGGTAGGTTGTCGGCTTTCTTT.

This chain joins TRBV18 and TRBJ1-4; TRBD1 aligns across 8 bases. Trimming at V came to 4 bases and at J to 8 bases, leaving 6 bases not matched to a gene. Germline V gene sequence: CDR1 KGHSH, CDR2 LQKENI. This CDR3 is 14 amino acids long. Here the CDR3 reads CASSRGQGGEKLFF. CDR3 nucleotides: TGTGCCAGCTCACGCGGACAGGGTGGCGAAAAACTGTTTTTT.

The CDR3 bases are TGTGCCAGCAGCCAAGAGAGTGGCCAGGGGGCCACAGATACGCAGTATTTT. It specifies CASSQESGQGATDTQYF. This chain joins TRBV4-2 and TRBJ2-3; 8 bases fit TRBD1. The V gene end was trimmed by 0 bases and the J gene end by 2 bases; junction bases not matched to a gene: 7. CDR1 and CDR2 (germline): LGHNA, YNFKEQ. This CDR3 region has 17 residues.

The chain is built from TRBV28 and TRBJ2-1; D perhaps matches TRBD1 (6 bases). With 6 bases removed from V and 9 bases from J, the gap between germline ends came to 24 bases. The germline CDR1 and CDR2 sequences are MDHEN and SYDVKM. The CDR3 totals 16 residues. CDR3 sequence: CASRAAPWTVVGEQFF. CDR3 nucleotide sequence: TGTGCCAGCAGGGCTGCTCCATGGACAGTCGTCGGTGAGCAGTTCTTC.

The CDR3 DNA is TGTGCCTGGACAGGAGGGATCTATGGCTACACCTTC. Translating gives CAWTGGIYGYTF. The chain recombines TRBV30 with TRBJ1-2, with unresolved D. The CDR3 loop spans 12 amino acids. CDR1 is GTSNPN and CDR2 is SVGIG in the germline V gene (reference sequence). V gave up 4 bases and J gave up 4 bases, with 10 bases separating them.

The CDR3 protein is CASSWGRGRGYGYTF. The CDR3 nucleotides are TGTGCCAGCAGTTGGGGCAGGGGAAGAGGCTATGGCTACACCTTC. The chain employs TRBV28 and TRBJ1-2; tentative D call: TRBD1 (6 bases). The CDR3 is 15 amino acids. Trimming pared 4 bases from V and 4 bases from J, leaving 16 bases between. Germline values: CDR1 MDHEN, CDR2 SYDVKM.

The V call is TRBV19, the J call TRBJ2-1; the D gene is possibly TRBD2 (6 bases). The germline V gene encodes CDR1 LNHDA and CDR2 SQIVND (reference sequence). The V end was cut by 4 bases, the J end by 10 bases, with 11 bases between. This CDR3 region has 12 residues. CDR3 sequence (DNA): TGTGCCAGTAGTAAACTAGCATCAGAGCAGTTCTTC. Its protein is CASSKLASEQFF. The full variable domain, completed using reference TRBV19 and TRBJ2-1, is DGGITQSPKYLFRKEGQNVTLSCEQNLNHDAMYWYRQDPGQGLRLIYYSQIVNDFQKGDIAEGYSVSREKKESFPLTVTSAQKNPTAFYLCASSKLASEQFFGPGTRLTVL.

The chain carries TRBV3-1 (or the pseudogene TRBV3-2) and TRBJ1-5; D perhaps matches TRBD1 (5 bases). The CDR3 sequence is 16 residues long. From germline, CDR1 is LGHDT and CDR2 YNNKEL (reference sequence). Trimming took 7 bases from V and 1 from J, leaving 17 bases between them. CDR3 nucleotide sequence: TGTGCCAGCACGCCCGGGACGGGAGGGAGCAATCAGCCCCAGCATTTT. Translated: CASTPGTGGSNQPQHF.

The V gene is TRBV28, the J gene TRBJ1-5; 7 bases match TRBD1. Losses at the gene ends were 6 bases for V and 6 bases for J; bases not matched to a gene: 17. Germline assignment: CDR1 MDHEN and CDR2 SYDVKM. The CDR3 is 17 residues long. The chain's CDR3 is CASSPGSPGQFFQPQHF. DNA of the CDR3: TGTGCCAGCAGCCCAGGGAGTCCGGGACAGTTTTTTCAGCCCCAGCATTTT.

The DNA of the CDR3 is TGTGCCAGCAGCTTAATGGTGGCAGCTTTCTTT. Protein product: CASSLMVAAFF. J is TRBJ1-1 and V is TRBV7-9; D unresolved. CDR1 is SEHNR, CDR2 FQNEAQ, per germline (reference sequence). This CDR3 comprises 11 residues. The V end was cut by 2 bases, the J end by 10 bases, with 8 bases between.

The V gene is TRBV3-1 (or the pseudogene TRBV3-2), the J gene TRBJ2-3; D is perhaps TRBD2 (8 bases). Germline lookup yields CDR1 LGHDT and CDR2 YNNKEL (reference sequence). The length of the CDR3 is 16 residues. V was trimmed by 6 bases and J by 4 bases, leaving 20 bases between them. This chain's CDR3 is CASRSGGGLGADTQYF. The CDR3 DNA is TGTGCCAGCAGGTCAGGGGGGGGACTAGGGGCAGATACGCAGTATTTT.

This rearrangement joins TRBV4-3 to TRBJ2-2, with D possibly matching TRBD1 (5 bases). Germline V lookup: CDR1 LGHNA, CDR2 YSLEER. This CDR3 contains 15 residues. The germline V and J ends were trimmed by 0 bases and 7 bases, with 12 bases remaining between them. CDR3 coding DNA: TGCGCCAGCAGCCAAGAACGTGGGGCTTACGGGGAGCTGTTTTTT. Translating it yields CASSQERGAYGELFF.

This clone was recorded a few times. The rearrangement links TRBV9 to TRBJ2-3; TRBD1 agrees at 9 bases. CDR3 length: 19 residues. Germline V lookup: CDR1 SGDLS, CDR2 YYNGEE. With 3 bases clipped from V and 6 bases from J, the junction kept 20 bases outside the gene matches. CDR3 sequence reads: CASSALSTWTGDRRDTQYF. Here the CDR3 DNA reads TGTGCCAGCAGCGCCCTCTCGACATGGACAGGGGACAGAAGGGATACGCAGTATTTT. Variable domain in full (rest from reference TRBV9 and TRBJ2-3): DSGVTQTPKHLITATGQRVTLRCSPRSGDLSVYWYQQSLDQGLQFLIQYYNGEERAKGNILERFSAQQFPDLHSELNLSSLELGDSALYFCASSALSTWTGDRRDTQYFGPGTRLTVL.

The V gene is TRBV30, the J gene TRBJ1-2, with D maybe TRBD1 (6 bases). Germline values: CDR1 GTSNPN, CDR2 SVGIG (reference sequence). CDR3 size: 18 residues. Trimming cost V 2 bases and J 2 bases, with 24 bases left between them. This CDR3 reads CAWSRSGGVYGTNYGYTF. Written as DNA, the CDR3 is TGTGCCTGGAGTCGATCGGGGGGGGTGTACGGGACAAACTATGGCTACACCTTC.

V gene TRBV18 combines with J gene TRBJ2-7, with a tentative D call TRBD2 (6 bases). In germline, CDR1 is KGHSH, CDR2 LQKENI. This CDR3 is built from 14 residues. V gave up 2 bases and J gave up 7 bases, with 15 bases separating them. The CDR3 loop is CASSPVSHGGEQYF. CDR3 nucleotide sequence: TGTGCCAGCTCACCAGTTAGTCATGGGGGGGAGCAGTACTTC.

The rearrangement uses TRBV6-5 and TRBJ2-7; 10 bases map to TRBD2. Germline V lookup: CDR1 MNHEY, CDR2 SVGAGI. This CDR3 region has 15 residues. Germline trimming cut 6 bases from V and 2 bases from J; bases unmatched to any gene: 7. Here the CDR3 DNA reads TGTGCCAGCAGCGGACTAGCGGAACTTACCTACGAGCAGTACTTC. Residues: CASSGLAELTYEQYF.

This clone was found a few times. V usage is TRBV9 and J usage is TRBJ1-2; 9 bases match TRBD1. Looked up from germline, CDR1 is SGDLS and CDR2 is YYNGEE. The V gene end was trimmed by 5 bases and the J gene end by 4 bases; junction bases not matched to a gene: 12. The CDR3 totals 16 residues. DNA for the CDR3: TGTGCCAGCAGTGAAACAGGGGGCCGGGGACCCTATGGCTACACCTTC. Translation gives CASSETGGRGPYGYTF.

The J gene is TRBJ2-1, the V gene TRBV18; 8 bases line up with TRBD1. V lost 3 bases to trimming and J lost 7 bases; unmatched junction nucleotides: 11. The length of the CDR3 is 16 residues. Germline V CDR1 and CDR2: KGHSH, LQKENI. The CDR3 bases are TGTGCCAGCTCACCCGCAGGGCAGGGGGCGCGAAATGAGCAGTTCTTC. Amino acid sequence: CASSPAGQGARNEQFF.

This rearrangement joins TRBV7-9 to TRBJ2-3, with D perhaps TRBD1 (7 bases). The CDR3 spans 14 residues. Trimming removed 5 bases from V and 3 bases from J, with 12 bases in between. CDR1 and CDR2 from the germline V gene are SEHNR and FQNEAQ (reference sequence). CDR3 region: CASSRQGGTDTQYF. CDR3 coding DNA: TGTGCCAGCAGCCGACAGGGAGGTACAGATACGCAGTATTTT.

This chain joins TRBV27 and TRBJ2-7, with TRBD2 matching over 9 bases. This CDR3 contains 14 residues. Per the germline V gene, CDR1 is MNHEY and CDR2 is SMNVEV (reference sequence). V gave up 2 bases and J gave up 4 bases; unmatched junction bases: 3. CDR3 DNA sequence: TGTGCCAGCAGTTTAGGCGGGAGGGCGTACGAGCAGTACTTC. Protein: CASSLGGRAYEQYF.